These T cell receptor beta chains were read from a single sample in a study of blood T cell repertoires in COVID-19. Libraries were prepared by immunoSEQ multiplex PCR; TCRdb keeps only in-frame clonotypes and omits some of them. The table has more than 100,000 clones, 84% seen once. The sample taken for sequencing was peripheral blood. The receptors stem from a human donor in a cohort sampled during active COVID-19. Each CDR3 is given with its conserved first and last residue. Fields, in order: V gene, D gene, clone size, J gene, CDR3 DNA, CDR3 protein. A D gene is named only where the DNA matches it firmly. The listing skips clone size in some rows; elsewhere it reads once, few, many or a size class.

TRBV7-9	TRBD1	medium-sized	TRBJ2-1	TGTGCCAGCAGCCAAGGGACAGGGATCTACAATGAGCAGTTCTTC	CASSQGTGIYNEQFF
TRBV7-2	-	-	TRBJ1-2	TGTGCCAGCAGCTTCAGTAGGGACTCCCACAAGGCTAACTATGGCTACACCTTC	CASSFSRDSHKANYGYTF
TRBV24-1	TRBD2	few	TRBJ2-5	TGTGCCACCAGTGATGCCGGGGGGGCTGAGACCCAGTACTTC	CATSDAGGAETQYF
TRBV3-1/TRBV3-2	TRBD1	-	TRBJ1-1	TGTGCCAGCAGCCGCCGCAGGGGGACTGAAGCTTTCTTT	CASSRRRGTEAFF
TRBV3-1/TRBV3-2	TRBD2	once	TRBJ2-5	TGTGCCAGCATGGGAGTGCAAAGGCGGGGGTCTCAGGAGACCCAGTACTTC	CASMGVQRRGSQETQYF
TRBV6-6	TRBD1	-	TRBJ1-2	TGTGCCAGCATTTTACCGGGACAGTCTACCTACACCTTC	CASILPGQSTYTF
TRBV27	TRBD1	-	TRBJ1-6	TGTGCCAGCTCAAGGGACAGGGCCCCCCTCCACTTT	CASSRDRAPLHF
TRBV30	TRBD1	-	TRBJ2-6	TGTGCCGTCGGGACAGGGGGCACCTCTGGGGCCAACGTCCTGACTTTC	CAVGTGGTSGANVLTF
TRBV3-1/TRBV3-2	TRBD1	-	TRBJ1-6	TGTGCCAGCAGCTCCAAGACAGGGAATTCATCACCCCTCCACTTT	CASSSKTGNSSPLHF
TRBV10-3	-	-	TRBJ1-1	TGTGCCATCAGTTATGGAGGGACTGAAGCTTTCTTT	CAISYGGTEAFF
TRBV28	TRBD1	-	TRBJ2-7	TGTGCCAGCAGTCCGACAGGGGGCATCGTCTACGAGCAGTACTTC	CASSPTGGIVYEQYF
TRBV27	TRBD1	-	TRBJ1-1	TGTGCCAGCAGTCCGTGGGACAGGGGAATGAACACTGAAGCTTTCTTT	CASSPWDRGMNTEAFF
TRBV4-1	TRBD1	-	TRBJ2-7	TGCGCCAGCAGCCCGGGACAGGGGGCCTACGAGCAGTACTTC	CASSPGQGAYEQYF
TRBV7-9	TRBD1	-	TRBJ1-6	TGTGCCAGCAGCTTGATACAGGGGGTCGGTTCACCCCTCCACTTT	CASSLIQGVGSPLHF
TRBV7-7	-	few	TRBJ1-5	TGTGCTAGCAGCCCTGGACAGATGGAGTTTAGCAATCAGCCCCAGCATTTT	CASSPGQMEFSNQPQHF
TRBV2	-	-	TRBJ1-1	TGTGCCAGCAGTGCTCAGGTGGCAGCTTTCTTT	CASSAQVAAFF
TRBV5-1	-	-	TRBJ2-6	TGCGCCAGCAGCCGGGGACAAGCTGGGGCCAACGTCCTGACTTTC	CASSRGQAGANVLTF
TRBV5-6	TRBD1	-	TRBJ1-6	TGTGCCAGCAGCTTACACAGGGGTAATTCACCCCTCCACTTT	CASSLHRGNSPLHF
TRBV2	TRBD1	once	TRBJ2-6	TGTGCCAGCAGTAGAGGGGACAGGGATGGTGCTTCTGGGGCCAACGTCCTGACTTTC	CASSRGDRDGASGANVLTF
TRBV5-5	TRBD2	-	TRBJ2-3	TGTGCCAGCAGCTCCTGGACTAGCGGGGGTCCAAGCACAGATACGCAGTATTTT	CASSSWTSGGPSTDTQYF
TRBV18	-	-	TRBJ1-2	TGTGCCAGCTCACCGCGGAGCGATGGCTACACCTTC	CASSPRSDGYTF
TRBV5-1	TRBD2	once	TRBJ2-1	TGCGCCAGCAGCTTTAGCGGGGGGGGAAGCTCCTACAATGAGCAGTTCTTC	CASSFSGGGSSYNEQFF
TRBV29-1	-	-	TRBJ1-1	TGCAGCGTTGTTCCGGGGTTGAACACTGAAGCTTTCTTT	CSVVPGLNTEAFF
TRBV6-5	-	once	TRBJ1-1	TGTGCCAGCAGACAGCTGGGGGGGAACTCTGAAGCTTTCTTT	CASRQLGGNSEAFF
TRBV5-1	TRBD1	once	TRBJ2-5	TGCGCCAGCAGCTCCGAGGACAGGAATGGGGAGACCCAGTACTTC	CASSSEDRNGETQYF
TRBV6-1	TRBD2	-	TRBJ2-3	TGTGCCAGCAGTGGGGGACTAGCGGGCACAGATACGCAGTATTTT	CASSGGLAGTDTQYF
TRBV2	TRBD1	-	TRBJ2-6	TGTGCCAGCTCCCGGGACAGGGTTGGGGCCAACGTCCTGACTTTC	CASSRDRVGANVLTF
TRBV9	-	-	TRBJ1-2	TGTGCCAGCAGCCCTGATACAGGCTATGGCTACACCTTC	CASSPDTGYGYTF
TRBV6-5	TRBD1	-	TRBJ1-2	TGTGCCAGCAGAGCCGGTCCGCAGGGGGCACCCGGCTACACCTTC	CASRAGPQGAPGYTF
TRBV18	-	-	TRBJ1-1	TGTGCCAGCTCACCACAAAGACGGAGGAACACTGAAGCTTTCTTT	CASSPQRRRNTEAFF
TRBV6-6	TRBD2	-	TRBJ2-3	TGTGCCAGCAGTCGGGGACTAGCGGGCACAGATACGCAGTATTTT	CASSRGLAGTDTQYF
TRBV5-6	TRBD1	-	TRBJ1-3	TGTGCCAGCAGCTCGACAGGGTCTGGAAACACCATATATTTT	CASSSTGSGNTIYF
TRBV11-3	-	-	TRBJ1-6	TGTGCCAGCAGCTGGCTTCGCGGTACCCTCCACTTT	CASSWLRGTLHF
TRBV5-4	-	few	TRBJ2-3	TGTGCCAGCAGCTTTGGGGGGGGCCCAGATACGCAGTATTTT	CASSFGGGPDTQYF
TRBV6-2/TRBV6-3	-	-	TRBJ1-5	TGTGCCAGCAGTTACAGGGGCGGAGGGCGAGGCAATCAGCCCCAGCATTTT	CASSYRGGGRGNQPQHF
TRBV5-3	TRBD2	-	TRBJ2-6	TGTGCCAGAAGCCACGGACTAGCGGGGCCCTGCTCTGGGGCCAACGTCCTGACTTTC	CARSHGLAGPCSGANVLTF
TRBV12-3/TRBV12-4	-	once	TRBJ2-5	TGTGCCAGCAGTACCGGGGTGGGGGAGACCCAGTACTTC	CASSTGVGETQYF
TRBV7-2	TRBD2	-	TRBJ2-1	TGTGCCAGCAGCTTGAGGCCGGCGAGGCTAGCGGGGGGGCAAAATGAGCAGTTCTTC	CASSLRPARLAGGQNEQFF
TRBV5-1	-	few	TRBJ1-5	TGCGCCAGCAGCTTTCGGGGCGCAGCGGGGGAGCCCCAGCATTTT	CASSFRGAAGEPQHF
TRBV7-6	-	-	TRBJ1-1	TGTGCCAGCAGCTTAGGGGGGGGGACTGAAGCTTTCTTT	CASSLGGGTEAFF
TRBV11-3	TRBD1	-	TRBJ1-6	TGTGCCAGCAGCTTACCATCGGGACAGGGCTATAATTCACCCCTCCACTTT	CASSLPSGQGYNSPLHF
TRBV4-3	-	-	TRBJ2-2	TGCGCCAGCAGCCAGAGGGCCGGGACTTTTGCGAACACCGGGGAGCTGTTTTTT	CASSQRAGTFANTGELFF
TRBV6-6	TRBD2	-	TRBJ2-5	TGTGCCAGCAGTCCCGGGACTAGCGCCCAGGCGGGGGAGACCCAGTACTTC	CASSPGTSAQAGETQYF
TRBV3-1/TRBV3-2	-	-	TRBJ1-6	TGTGCCAGCAGCGAACTTGGGGGCTCGTATAATTCACCCCTCCACTTT	CASSELGGSYNSPLHF
TRBV3-1/TRBV3-2	-	-	TRBJ2-1	TGTGCCAGCAGCCAAGATACCAGGGGCGCCTACAATGAGCAGTTCTTC	CASSQDTRGAYNEQFF